Below are 21 T cell receptor beta chains sequenced from a single sample in a study of blood T cell repertoires in COVID-19. Clones were read by immunoSEQ multiplex PCR, and TCRdb kept only the in-frame ones, dropping some. Here the sample spans some 74,000 clones, 91% being singletons. Sequenced material: peripheral blood. The receptors derive from a man in his forties or fifties with COVID-19, enrolled during active disease.

The chain recombines TRBV5-4 with TRBJ1-5, with 9 bases fitting TRBD1. The CDR3 totals 15 residues. The V and J ends lost 0 bases and 7 bases, in that order; junction bases with no gene match: 5. Germline-derived CDR1 and CDR2 are SGHNT and YYREEE (reference sequence). The CDR3 DNA follows: TGTGCCAGCAGCTTGGACAGGGGGCTCGGACAGCCCCAGCATTTT. This codes for CASSLDRGLGQPQHF. Full variable domain (remainder filled in from reference TRBV5-4 and TRBJ1-5): ETGVTQSPTHLIKTRGQQVTLRCSSQSGHNTVSWYQQALGQGPQFIFQYYREEENGRGNFPPRFSGLQFPNYSSELNVNALELDDSALYLCASSLDRGLGQPQHFGDGTRLSIL.

This chain joins TRBV7-3 and TRBJ2-5; tentative D call: TRBD1 (7 bases). V was clipped by 1 base and J by 5 bases, with 14 bases between them. The CDR3 covers 15 residues. Germline V gene sequence: CDR1 SGHTA, CDR2 FQGTGA. This chain's CDR3 is CASSLRGGAGETQYF. In DNA, the CDR3 is TGTGCCAGCAGCTTAAGAGGGGGCGCGGGGGAGACCCAGTACTTC. Drawing the rest from reference TRBV7-3 and TRBJ2-5, the complete variable domain is GAGVSQTPSNKVTEKGKYVELRCDPISGHTALYWYRQSLGQGPEFLIYFQGTGAADDSGLPNDRFFAVRPEGSVSTLKIQRTERGDSAVYLCASSLRGGAGETQYFGPGTRLLVL.

This chain joins TRBV5-5 and TRBJ2-3; weak D call: TRBD2 (5 bases). The CDR3 extends over 13 amino acids. Trimming stripped 2 bases from V and 5 bases from J, with 9 bases between. The germline V gene has CDR1 SGHKS and CDR2 YYEKEE (reference sequence). CDR3 sequence (DNA): TGTGCCAGCAGCTTATGGGCGGGAGATACGCAGTATTTT. Translation: CASSLWAGDTQYF.

This clone was counted a few times. The DNA for the CDR3 is TGTGCCAGCAGTGAAGAAACAGGGACGGATGGCTACACCTTC. Amino acids: CASSEETGTDGYTF. The rearrangement links TRBV6-1 to TRBJ1-2; D possibly corresponds to TRBD1 (6 bases). Deletions cut 1 base from V and 6 bases from J, with 12 bases between. This CDR3 region has 14 residues. Germline-derived CDR1 and CDR2 are MNHNS and SASEGT.

This clone is a singleton in its sample. CDR3 bases: TGTGCCAGCCACACAAACAGGGGAGGAGTAGATACGCAGTATTTT. Translated: CASHTNRGGVDTQYF. This chain joins TRBV16 and TRBJ2-3, with a tentative D call TRBD1 (7 bases). The germline CDR1 and CDR2 sequences are KGHSY and FQNENV. The CDR3 sequence is 15 residues long. V shed 8 bases and J shed 5 bases, with 20 bases lying between them.

The rearrangement joins TRBV6-2 or TRBV6-3 to TRBJ2-2; 10 bases agree with TRBD2. The germline V gene encodes CDR1 MNHEY and CDR2 SVGEGT. The CDR3 is made up of 15 amino acids. V dropped 5 bases and J dropped 4; count of bases not matched to a gene: 4. CDR3 nucleotide sequence: TGTGCCAGCAGTCGGACTAGCGGAGGCACCGGGGAGCTGTTTTTT. Its protein is CASSRTSGGTGELFF.

The chain recombines TRBV11-2 with TRBJ2-3; D is undetermined. The CDR3 loop spans 14 amino acids. Trimming took off 3 bases at V and 2 bases at J, with 9 bases between the two ends. Germline assignment: CDR1 SGHAT and CDR2 FQNNGV. CDR3 sequence reads: CASSFWADTDTQYF. CDR3 in DNA: TGTGCCAGCAGCTTCTGGGCAGACACAGATACGCAGTATTTT.

V and J are TRBV27 and TRBJ2-1, with 10 bases that match TRBD2. CDR1 and CDR2 (germline): MNHEY, SMNVEV (reference sequence). The CDR3 spans 16 residues. The trim removed 2 bases at V and 6 bases at J, leaving 7 bases unmatched. In DNA, the CDR3 is TGTGCCAGCAGTTTAAAAGGACTAGCGGACCTCAATGAGCAGTTCTTC. It codes for CASSLKGLADLNEQFF.

This chain joins TRBV4-3 and TRBJ2-2, with D unclear. Per germline, CDR1 LGHNA and CDR2 YSLEER. V was clipped by 1 base and J by 1 base, with 10 bases between them. This CDR3 region has 16 residues. The CDR3 nucleotides are TGCGCCAGCAGCCAAGCTCGAAACTTGAACACCGGGGAGCTGTTTTTT. Protein product: CASSQARNLNTGELFF.

The CDR3 nucleotides are TGCAGTGCGATACAGGGGCGAGCTTTCTTT. This codes for CSAIQGRAFF. The chain joins TRBV20-1 to TRBJ1-1; 7 bases match TRBD1. Germline CDR1 DFQATT, CDR2 SNEGSKA (reference sequence). The V and J ends lost 6 bases and 10 bases, in that order; junction bases with no gene match: 5. The CDR3 is made up of 10 amino acids.

The chain joins TRBV5-1 to TRBJ2-3; D perhaps matches TRBD2 (5 bases). Trimming took 5 bases from V and 4 from J, leaving 11 bases between them. The CDR3 spans 13 residues. Germline V gives CDR1 SGHRS, CDR2 YFSETQ. This CDR3 is CASRSLSADTQYF. CDR3 nucleotide sequence: TGCGCCAGCAGGAGCCTTAGCGCAGATACGCAGTATTTT.

The CDR3 DNA sequence: TGTGCCAGCAGAAGATACAGCTACGAGCAGTACTTC. Translating it yields CASRRYSYEQYF. The rearrangement uses TRBV28 and TRBJ2-7; D gene uncertain. Per the germline V gene, CDR1 is MDHEN and CDR2 is SYDVKM. The V end was cut by 6 bases, the J end by 3 bases, with 9 bases between. The length of the CDR3 is 12 residues.

V and J are TRBV14 and TRBJ1-1; 7 bases fit TRBD1. This CDR3 spans 15 amino acids. With 5 bases clipped from V and 2 bases from J, the junction kept 8 bases outside the gene matches. Germline loops: CDR1 SGHDN, CDR2 FVKESK. CDR3 nucleotide sequence: TGTGCCAGCAGCAAAATAGACAGGGAAAACACTGAAGCTTTCTTT. Translating gives CASSKIDRENTEAFF.

The chain is built from TRBV6-6 and TRBJ2-6; D gene uncertain. The CDR3 is made up of 14 amino acids. Germline CDR1 reads MNHNY; CDR2 reads SVGAGI (reference sequence). Trimming cost V 4 bases and J 0 bases, with 4 bases left between them. CDR3 sequence: CASSLSSGANVLTF. The CDR3, as DNA: TGTGCCAGCAGTTTGAGCTCTGGGGCCAACGTCCTGACTTTC.

The chain carries TRBV6-5 and TRBJ2-7; perhaps TRBD1 as D (6 bases). CDR1 and CDR2 (germline): MNHEY, SVGAGI. Trimming removed 5 bases at V and 7 bases at J, with 12 bases between. This CDR3 has 12 residues. The CDR3 DNA is TGTGCCAGCAGTCAACAGGGTGGGGAGCAGTACTTC. Its translation: CASSQQGGEQYF.

V usage is TRBV21-1 and J usage is TRBJ2-7; TRBD2 is taken as the D call from the table, unchecked against the DNA. TRBV21-1 is termed a pseudogene. The CDR3 has 17 residues. The CDR3 reads CASSKGTSGGSSYEQYV. The CDR3 bases are TGTGCCAGCAGCAAAGGGACTAGCGGGGGAAGCTCCTACGAGCAGTACGTC.

This clone was counted between two and nine times. The CDR3 loop is CASGESGSPGGEQFF. The CDR3 nucleotides read TGTGCCAGTGGGGAAAGCGGGAGCCCCGGAGGGGAGCAGTTCTTC. The genes are TRBV9 and TRBJ2-1, with 8 positions matching TRBD2. Per the germline V gene, CDR1 is SGDLS and CDR2 is YYNGEE. The J segment lost 10 bases and the V segment lost 8 bases, leaving 17 bases of the junction unmatched. The CDR3 length is 15 residues.

The V gene is TRBV4-1, the J gene TRBJ2-3, with D unclear. The germline V gene encodes CDR1 MGHRA and CDR2 YSYEKL. Trimming pared 0 bases from V and 3 bases from J, leaving 7 bases between. The CDR3 spans 14 residues. CDR3 loop: CASSQDADTDTQYF. In nucleotides, the CDR3 is TGCGCCAGCAGCCAAGATGCGGATACAGATACGCAGTATTTT.

This clone was detected once. The V call is TRBV12-5, the J call TRBJ1-1, with no clear D. This CDR3 spans 12 amino acids. Germline assignment: CDR1 LGHNT and CDR2 FRNRAP. Trimming cost V 7 bases and J 1 base, with 7 bases left between them. This CDR3 reads CASAEGNTEAFF. CDR3 sequence (DNA): TGTGCTAGTGCCGAGGGGAACACTGAAGCTTTCTTT.

V gene TRBV19 combines with J gene TRBJ2-5; TRBD2 might be the D (6 bases). Trimming took 4 bases from V and 1 from J, leaving 13 bases between them. CDR1 and CDR2 (germline): LNHDA, SQIVND (reference sequence). The CDR3 runs to 15 residues. CDR3: CASSNGLAFQETQYF. The CDR3 region has the DNA TGTGCCAGTAGTAACGGTCTAGCGTTCCAAGAGACCCAGTACTTC. Using reference TRBV19 and TRBJ2-5 for the parts outside the CDR3, the full variable domain is DGGITQSPKYLFRKEGQNVTLSCEQNLNHDAMYWYRQDPGQGLRLIYYSQIVNDFQKGDIAEGYSVSREKKESFPLTVTSAQKNPTAFYLCASSNGLAFQETQYFGPGTRLLVL.

This clone was recorded once. The V call is TRBV19, the J call TRBJ2-2, with TRBD2 matching over 9 bases. V was clipped by 5 bases and J by 6 bases; unmatched bases: 10. The germline gives CDR1 LNHDA, CDR2 SQIVND (reference sequence). CDR3 length equals 16 residues. The CDR3 here is CASSPSGLAGAGELFF. For the CDR3, the DNA is TGTGCCAGTAGTCCCTCGGGCTTAGCGGGAGCCGGGGAGCTGTTTTTT.